This is a list of T cell receptor beta chains from one sample in a study of human T cells and chemical hapten exposure. TCRdb reprocessed the RACE reads with MiXCR, giving one entry per CDR3 protein. Seen here are under 100,000 distinct CDR3 sequences, about 10% observed once, and the top ten hold roughly 3.7%. The input for sequencing was whole blood, taken in connection with sensitization to the hapten diphenylcyclopropenone (DPC). These receptors all stem from a woman between 50 and 59 years old with alopecia areata. Some clones in this sample may be carry-over from other donors' samples. Each CDR3 is given with its conserved first and last residue. The D gene is left open where the match is weak. Rows may omit the clone size; those that give it use once, few, many or a size class.

d_gene,abundance,v_gene,j_gene,CDR3aa,CDR3nt
NA,NA,TRBV20-1,TRBJ2-1,CSARVQGYEQFF,TGCAGTGCTAGAGTACAGGGCTATGAGCAGTTCTTC
TRBD2,many,TRBV20-1,TRBJ2-1,CSAHSGSRGNEQFF,TGCAGTGCGCATAGCGGGAGCAGAGGGAATGAGCAGTTCTTC
NA,many,TRBV10-3,TRBJ2-5,CAIGHRSLETQYF,TGTGCCATCGGGCACCGATCGTTGGAGACCCAGTACTTC
TRBD1,NA,TRBV11-2,TRBJ2-3,CASSLVGQINTDTQYF,TGTGCCAGCAGCTTAGTGGGACAGATAAACACAGATACGCAGTATTTT
NA,NA,TRBV6-2/TRBV6-3,TRBJ2-1,CASSPGQLSWNEQFF,TGTGCCAGCAGTCCTGGACAGCTGTCCTGGAATGAGCAGTTCTTC
NA,many,TRBV6-6,TRBJ1-1,CASSYRIMNTEAFF,TGTGCCAGCAGTTACAGGATTATGAACACTGAAGCTTTCTTT
TRBD1,many,TRBV20-1,TRBJ2-2,CSARLGGQGLNTGELFF,TGCAGTGCTAGGTTGGGGGGACAGGGCTTAAACACCGGGGAGCTGTTTTTT
TRBD1,many,TRBV5-6,TRBJ2-7,CASSQYAIRDSSPYEQYF,TGTGCCAGCAGCCAATACGCAATTCGGGACAGCTCACCCTACGAGCAGTACTTC
NA,many,TRBV12-3/TRBV12-4,TRBJ1-1,CASSKGENTEAFF,TGTGCCAGCAGCAAGGGAGAGAACACTGAAGCTTTCTTT
NA,NA,TRBV28,TRBJ2-7,CASSPPRLVNILYEQYF,TGTGCCAGCAGCCCCCCACGACTAGTTAATATTTTGTACGAGCAGTACTTC
TRBD2,many,TRBV5-1,TRBJ2-7,CASSLALASPGSYEQYF,TGCGCCAGCAGCTTGGCACTAGCGAGTCCGGGCTCCTACGAGCAGTACTTC
NA,few,TRBV20-1,TRBJ2-7,CSARAFGPGYEQYF,TGCAGTGCTAGAGCTTTCGGACCCGGCTACGAGCAGTACTTC
NA,many,TRBV4-2,TRBJ2-7,CASSFGDLTSYEQYF,TGTGCCAGCAGCTTTGGGGACCTAACCTCCTACGAGCAGTACTTC